The source of this T cell receptor (beta chain) is a study of OX40 agonist ivuxolimab in advanced cancers. Study-level information: The dose-escalation cohort was roughly 84% male, with a mean age of approximately 61 years, ranging roughly 20 to 90. Prior anti-PD-1, anti-PD-L1 or anti-CTLA-4 therapy was allowed; roughly 40% had some.

The CDR3 sequence is 16 residues long. CDR1 and CDR2 from the germline V gene are MNHEY and SMNVEV (reference sequence). Trimming pared 2 bases from V and 4 bases from J, leaving 15 bases between. This clone has a single count. Antigen specificity is unknown. Some clones are missing from TCRdb's copy, which holds only in-frame ones; the method was immunoSEQ multiplex PCR. The sample lists approximately 77,000 clones; less than 95% were seen once. Regarding the study as a whole: The CD4+ and CD8+ T cells in the blood had expanded clonally by week 6 at 0.1 to 3.0 mg/kg.

Sequenced here: CD4+ or CD8+ T cells sorted from blood, sampled in a trial of the OX40 agonist ivuxolimab. This TCR derives from an adult with an advanced solid tumor such as melanoma, head and neck, liver or kidney cancer. The chain joins TRBV27 to TRBJ2-1; D gene ambiguous. The CDR3 region has the DNA TGTGCCAGCAGTTTAGTAGCTGGGCCAGAATACAATGAGCAGTTCTTC. Translated, it gives CASSLVAGPEYNEQFF.